This record looks at one T cell receptor beta chain sequence and its context. This entry belongs to a study of blood T cell repertoires in COVID-19. About the study: PBMCs, B-cell-depleted T cells, or T cells were the source of the cDNA or gDNA that made up the material.

The data were produced by immunoSEQ multiplex PCR, yet TCRdb's version contains in-frame clones alone and is incomplete. The table has approximately 350,000 clones, under 95% seen once. This receptor was identified in a woman between 18 and 29 years old who had recovered from COVID-19. Source material: peripheral blood.

The CDR3 loop reads CASSLDVASGTSTDTQYF. As DNA, the CDR3 is TGTGCCAGCAGCTTAGATGTCGCTAGCGGGACAAGCACAGATACGCAGTATTTT. The rearrangement joins TRBV11-3 to TRBJ2-3, with 9 positions matching TRBD2. Trimming took 0 bases from V and 0 from J; bases not matched to a gene: 7. Germline lookup yields CDR1 SGHNT and CDR2 YENEEA. CDR3 size: 18 residues.